This T cell receptor (beta chain) was retrieved from a study of shared clonotypes between healthy human individuals. The CDR3 runs 14 residues. Germline V gene data show CDR1 as SGHAT and CDR2 as FQNNGV. The V and J ends lost 3 bases and 5 bases respectively, with 14 bases between them. The data were produced by immunoSEQ multiplex PCR, yet TCRdb's version contains in-frame clones alone and is incomplete. The sample gives approximately 600,000 clones, 90% to 95% of which show up once; 0.11% is in the top ten. Naive CD8 cells comprised CD45RO-negative, CCR7-positively selected cells, excluding terminally differentiated effector memory CD45RA+ cells.

Source material: naive CD8+ T cells sorted from blood. The source is a woman aged 25 to 45 in good health. This rearrangement joins TRBV11-2 to TRBJ2-7; a possible D gene is TRBD2 (6 bases). CDR3 amino acids: CASSLSGSLNEQYF. The CDR3 nucleotides read TGTGCCAGCAGCTTGTCCGGGAGTCTTAACGAGCAGTACTTC.